This T cell receptor beta chain emerged from a study of shared clonotypes between healthy human individuals. Study-level points and caveats: Rarefaction revealed incomplete sorted-subset sequencing despite large depth.

The V gene end was trimmed by 3 bases and the J gene end by 2 bases; junction bases not matched to a gene: 6. The CDR3 has 16 amino acids. CDR1 MNHNS and CDR2 SASEGT come from the germline V gene. As concerns this clone: Its antigen is as yet unknown.

Here immunoSEQ multiplex PCR was the method, and the copy in TCRdb shows in-frame clones only, minus some. The data show about 1 million clones, with under 80% seen just once and about 1.5% held by the top ten. This chain joins TRBV6-1 and TRBJ2-3; 9 bases match TRBD2. The sample taken for sequencing was memory CD4+ T cells sorted from blood. Subset in this sample: CD45RA-negative fraction. The origin of this receptor is a man between 18 and 29 years old in good health. DNA for the CDR3: TGTGCCAGCAGTGATTCTGGCGGGGGGGCCACAGATACGCAGTATTTT. It encodes CASSDSGGGATDTQYF.